This TCR beta chain was profiled in a study of blood T cell repertoires in COVID-19 (dated by TCRdb to the early 2020s). Turning to the overall study: Samples from collaborators originated in the United States, Italy and Spain and spanned both the acute and convalescent phases of COVID-19. The prospective study material was composed of cDNA or gDNA derived from T cells, B-cell-depleted T cells, or PBMCs. The dataset comprised deeply sampled blood TCRbeta repertoires from subjects exposed to, actively infected with, or recovered from COVID-19. The repertoires were made available in a free public database intended to serve as a resource for research on the immune response to SARS-CoV-2. The samples were drawn from two sources: the first 160 participants of the ongoing ImmuneRACE study, and 1,000 to 1,500 subjects contributed by 6 global collaborators. The sample metadata nearly always contained a de-identified subject ID, COVID-19 status, age in years and sex. Where available, HLA class I and class II types were obtained from metadata supplied by the sample provider rather than from assay-based typing. Overall study outcomes, separate from this receptor: The quantity of clinical and demographic metadata differed by source and by participant and was supplied without curation.

The immunoSEQ Assay, a bias-controlled multiplex PCR, was used to amplify TCRbeta CDR3 regions from genomic DNA. The paper's data handling went like this. The number of nucleated cells in each sample was estimated by amplification of reference gene primers within the assay. To quantify the absolute abundance of each unique TCRbeta CDR3 rearrangement, sequence reads were collapsed and filtered. For each sample, productive Simpson clonality was calculated by taking the square root of Simpson's diversity index across productive rearrangements. Drawn from immuneACCESS, this table holds only the in-frame rearrangements with V and J called that TCRdb kept. Clones are partly lost; checked studies trace under half to an unresolved V gene and leave the rest unexplained. Clonal size and the V and J genes are those of that table, whereas D and trimming came from the DNA. In all, the sample holds almost 250,000 clones, and around 84% of those were seen once. The top ten clonotypes cover approximately 1.7% of the sample.

As to this clone: Its antigen is not yet known. The record has no base qualities; no much larger clone is one base away. This same CDR3 is encoded by further DNA sequences in the sample.

In the prospective study, participants were roughly 18 to 100 years old, resided in about 25 geographic areas of the United States, and were enrolled through a virtual design. In the prospective study, participants were assigned to cohorts based on the clinical history participants reported in a screening survey and a study questionnaire. Recovered participants in ImmuneRACE Cohort 3 were defined by two consecutive negative NP/OP PCR tests, clearance by a healthcare professional, or resolution of symptoms. In the prospective study, mobile phlebotomists collected whole blood, serum and a nasopharyngeal or oropharyngeal swab from each participant. Participants in the prospective study had the option to provide additional blood draws and questionnaires over a roughly 2-month period. Before DNA extraction, blood samples from the prospective study were shipped at room temperature or frozen. The CDR1 and CDR2 encoded by the germline V gene are SGHTA and FQGNSA. Including the terminal cysteine and phenylalanine, the CDR3 comprises 13 residues. The entry retains the CDR3 DNA only, 39 bases that are in frame from base 1. Trimming at the junction amounts to 4 bases on V and 4 bases on J, and the germline ends lie 8 bases apart.

The chain joins TRBV7-2 to TRBJ1-5; TRBD1 might be the D gene, on 5 matching bases. The sample consisted of PBMCs or T cells enriched from blood (not recorded which). The sequence was obtained from a woman between 50 and 59 years old who had recovered from COVID-19. CDR3 reads: CASSYRGNQPQHF. The sequenced DNA is TGTGCCAGCAGCTACCGGGGGAATCAGCCCCAGCATTTT.